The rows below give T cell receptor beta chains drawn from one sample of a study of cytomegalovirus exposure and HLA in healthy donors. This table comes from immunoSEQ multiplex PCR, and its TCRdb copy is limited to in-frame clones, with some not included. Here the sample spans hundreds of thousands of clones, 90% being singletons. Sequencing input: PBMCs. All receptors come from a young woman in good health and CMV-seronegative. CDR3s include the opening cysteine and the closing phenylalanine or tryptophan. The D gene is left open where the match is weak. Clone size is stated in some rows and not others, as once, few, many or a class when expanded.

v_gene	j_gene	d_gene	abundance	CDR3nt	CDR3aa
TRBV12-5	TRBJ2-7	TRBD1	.	TGTGCTAGTTTGGGGACAGGGCGAGACGAGCAGTACTTC	CASLGTGRDEQYF
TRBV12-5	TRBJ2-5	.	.	TGTGCTAGTGGTTTGGCCTGGGGGGAGACCCAGTACTTC	CASGLAWGETQYF
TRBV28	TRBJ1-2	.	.	TGTGCCAGCAGTCTCGCACAGGGTTCGTCGCATAGCTACACCTTC	CASSLAQGSSHSYTF
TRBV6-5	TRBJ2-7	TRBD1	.	TGTGCCAGCAGTTACGGGACAGGGGCGAACGAGCAGTACTTC	CASSYGTGANEQYF
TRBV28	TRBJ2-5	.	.	TGTGCCAGCAGCTGGACGGACCAAGAGACCCAGTACTTC	CASSWTDQETQYF
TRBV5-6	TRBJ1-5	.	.	TGTGCCAGCAGCTTGGGAAGGGGTTTTTATAGCAATCAGCCCCAGCATTTT	CASSLGRGFYSNQPQHF
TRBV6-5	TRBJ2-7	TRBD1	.	TGTGCCAGCAAAATGACAGGGGCATACGAGCAGTACTTC	CASKMTGAYEQYF
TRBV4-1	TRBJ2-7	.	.	TGCGCCAGCAGCCAAGATGGGACACTAACCTACGAGCAGTACTTC	CASSQDGTLTYEQYF
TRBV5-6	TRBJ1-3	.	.	TGTGCCAGCAGCTTAGGGCGGACGTACACCATATATTTT	CASSLGRTYTIYF
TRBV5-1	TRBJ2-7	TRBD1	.	TGCGCCAGCAGCTCAACAGGGGGCGAGCAGTACTTC	CASSSTGGEQYF
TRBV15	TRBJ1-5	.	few	TGTGCCACCAGCAGAAGTAACCAGCCCCAGCATTTT	CATSRSNQPQHF
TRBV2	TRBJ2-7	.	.	TGTGCCAGCAGTGAACCCCGGGACGGCTACGAGCAGTACTTC	CASSEPRDGYEQYF
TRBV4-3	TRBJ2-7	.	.	TGCGCCAGCAGCCAAGAACCAGCGAATCTCTACGAGCAGTACTTC	CASSQEPANLYEQYF
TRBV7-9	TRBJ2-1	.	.	TGTGCCAGCAGCTTAATAGGCGACAGCAATGAGCAGTTCTTC	CASSLIGDSNEQFF
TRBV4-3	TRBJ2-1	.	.	TGCGCCAGCAGCCAAGAGGCCTTACAGGGCAATGAGCAGTTCTTC	CASSQEALQGNEQFF
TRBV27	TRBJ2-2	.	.	TGTGCCAGCAGTTTTTCGAGAAACACCGGGGAGCTGTTTTTT	CASSFSRNTGELFF
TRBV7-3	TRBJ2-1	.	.	TGTGCCAGCAGCTTAGGTGCAGGGAGCAATGAGCAGTTCTTC	CASSLGAGSNEQFF
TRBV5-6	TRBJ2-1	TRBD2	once	TGTGCCAGCAGCGTGCTGACTAGCGGGAGTGCTGAGCAGTTCTTC	CASSVLTSGSAEQFF
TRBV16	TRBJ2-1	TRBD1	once	TGTGCCAGCAGCCAATTGGGGGCGGACAGGGAGCACAATGAGCAGTTCTTC	CASSQLGADREHNEQFF
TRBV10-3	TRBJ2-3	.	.	TGTGCCATCAGTGAAGTACAGCCAGATACGCAGTATTTT	CAISEVQPDTQYF
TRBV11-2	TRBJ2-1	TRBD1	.	TGTGCCAGCAGCTTAGATCTTTTGAGGGGGCAGAATGAGCAGTTCTTC	CASSLDLLRGQNEQFF
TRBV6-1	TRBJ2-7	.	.	TGTGCCACCAAGGGGGGGCTCTCCTACGAGCAGTACTTC	CATKGGLSYEQYF
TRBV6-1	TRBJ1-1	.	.	TGTGCCAGCAGTGAATCTGGCGAAGGGGGGGAAGCTTTCTTT	CASSESGEGGEAFF
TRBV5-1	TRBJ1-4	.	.	TGCGCCAGCAGCTTGGTGGGAGCAAGCAATGAAAAACTGTTTTTT	CASSLVGASNEKLFF
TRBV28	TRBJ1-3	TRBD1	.	TGTGCCAGCAGTTCCTCACTGGGACAGGGAACTGGAAACACCATATATTTT	CASSSSLGQGTGNTIYF
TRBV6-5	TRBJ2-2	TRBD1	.	TGTGCCAGCAGTCCTAGAGGGACAGGGACCGGGGAGCTGTTTTTT	CASSPRGTGTGELFF
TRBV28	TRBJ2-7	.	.	TGTGCCAGCAGTTTCCAGGGGACCGAGCAGTACTTC	CASSFQGTEQYF
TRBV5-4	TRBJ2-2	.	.	TGTGCCAGCAGCCTCAACACCGGGGAGCTGTTTTTT	CASSLNTGELFF
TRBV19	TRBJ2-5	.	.	TGTGCCAGTAGTCCAGGGTTGGTGCGAGTGGACCAAGAGACCCAGTACTTC	CASSPGLVRVDQETQYF
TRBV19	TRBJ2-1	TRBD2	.	TGTGCCAGTAGTATTCGGGGACTAGGTGTCAATGAGCAGTTCTTC	CASSIRGLGVNEQFF
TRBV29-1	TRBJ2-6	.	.	TGCAGCGTGGGGGGGCGGGACAGCCGGAAGAGCTCTGGGGCCAACGTCCTGACTTTC	CSVGGRDSRKSSGANVLTF
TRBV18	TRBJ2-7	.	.	TGTGCCAGTCGTCAGGGGTTAAACTACGAGCAGTACTTC	CASRQGLNYEQYF
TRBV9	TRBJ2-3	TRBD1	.	TGTGCCAGCAGCGTAGGGGGACAGACGCAGTATTTT	CASSVGGQTQYF
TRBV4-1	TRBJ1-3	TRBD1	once	TGCGCCAGCAGCCACCCCTACGGTGGACAGGGAGGTATCTCTGGAAACACCATATATTTT	CASSHPYGGQGGISGNTIYF
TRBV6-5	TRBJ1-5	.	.	TGTGCCAGCAGTTACGGTTGGGATCAGCCCCAGCATTTT	CASSYGWDQPQHF
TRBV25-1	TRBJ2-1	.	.	TGTGCCAGCAGTGGCCTCTTTACAGGGCCGACTTACAATGAGCAGTTCTTC	CASSGLFTGPTYNEQFF
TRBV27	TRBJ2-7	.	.	TGTGCCAGCAGTTTGGGGGTCAACTACGAGCAGTACTTC	CASSLGVNYEQYF